Following are 11 T cell receptor beta chains from one sample sequenced in a study of beta chain features in type 1 diabetes. What was sequenced were expressed TCRB transcripts, since all of the isolated RNA had been reverse transcribed. Profiling relied on immunoSEQ multiplex PCR, and the TCRdb table lists in-frame clones only, not all of them. Here the sample spans under 950,000 clones, 15% to 20% being singletons. Sequenced: naive CD4+ T cells from blood. These receptors originate from a young woman in good health.

V is TRBV7-9 and J is TRBJ2-3; possibly TRBD1 or TRBD2 for D (5 bases each). V lost 5 bases and J lost 4, with 13 bases in between. Germline values: CDR1 SEHNR, CDR2 FQNEAQ (reference sequence). This CDR3 is 14 amino acids long. The DNA for the CDR3 is TGTGCCAGCAGCCCCGTTCGGGGCTCAGATACGCAGTATTTT. Encoded protein: CASSPVRGSDTQYF.

This clone was seen a handful of times. J is TRBJ2-5 and V is TRBV27, with TRBD2 matching 7 bases. CDR1 and CDR2 from the germline V gene are MNHEY and SMNVEV (reference sequence). After removal of 6 bases from V and 4 bases from J, the junction contained 5 bases not matched to a gene. The CDR3 sequence is 13 residues long. This CDR3 is CASSGLGGETQYF. CDR3 DNA: TGTGCCAGCAGCGGACTAGGAGGAGAGACCCAGTACTTC.

As concerns this clone: Other DNA sequences in the sample encode the same CDR3. This sequence joins TRBV18 and TRBJ2-7; no clear D. Germline V gene sequence: CDR1 KGHSH, CDR2 LQKENI. This CDR3 contains 11 residues. The V gene lost 6 bases and the J gene lost 3 bases, with 6 bases spanning the gap. The CDR3 coding sequence is TGTGCCAGCTCTCTGAACTACGAGCAGTACTTC. This gives the protein CASSLNYEQYF. The variable domain in full, with the rest retrieved from reference TRBV18 and TRBJ2-7, is NAGVMQNPRHLVRRRGQEARLRCSPMKGHSHVYWYRQLPEEGLKFMVYLQKENIIDESGMPKERFSAEFPKEGPSILRIQQVVRGDSAAYFCASSLNYEQYFGPGTRLTVT.

V usage is TRBV7-9 and J usage is TRBJ1-4; D not resolved. The germline CDR1 and CDR2 sequences are SEHNR and FQNEAQ (reference sequence). The CDR3 runs 15 residues. V was shortened by 5 bases and J by 7 bases, with 17 bases between the two germline ends. In DNA, the CDR3 is TGTGCCAGCAGCCGCGGACTGCCTGGCGTTGAAAAACTGTTTTTT. Protein sequence: CASSRGLPGVEKLFF. The full variable domain, rest sourced from reference TRBV7-9 and TRBJ1-4, is DTGVSQNPRHKITKRGQNVTFRCDPISEHNRLYWYRQTLGQGPEFLTYFQNEAQLEKSRLLSDRFSAERPKGSFSTLEIQRTEQGDSAMYLCASSRGLPGVEKLFFGSGTQLSVL.

The J gene is TRBJ1-2, the V gene TRBV2, with 10 bases identical to TRBD1. J was trimmed by 7 bases and V by 6 bases; bases with no gene match: 8. Germline-derived CDR1 and CDR2 are SNHLY and FYNNEI. This CDR3 spans 14 amino acids. The CDR3 spells CASRETGGAGGYTF. Here the CDR3 DNA reads TGTGCCAGCAGAGAGACAGGGGGCGCGGGTGGCTACACCTTC.

The gene calls are TRBV6-6 and TRBJ2-1, with 8 positions matching TRBD1. Germline V gene lookup returns CDR1 MNHNY and CDR2 SVGAGI (reference sequence). V was clipped by 7 bases and J by 4 bases; unmatched bases: 3. The CDR3 is made up of 13 amino acids. The CDR3 DNA is TGTGCCAGCACCCGGGACAGGTACAATGAGCAGTTCTTC. Protein: CASTRDRYNEQFF.

Worth noting for this clone: An end of the junction does not agree with germline; a read error may underlie this. The chain couples TRBV20-1 to TRBJ2-7; the match to TRBD1 covers 7 bases. Germline lookup yields CDR1 DFQATT and CDR2 SNEGSKA (reference sequence). The CDR3 has 11 residues. This CDR3 is CSARDRGGGSF. The CDR3 nucleotides read TGCAGTGCTAGAGACAGAGGGGGCGGGTCGTTC.

This clone has just a few counts. One end of the junction fails to match germline, which may point to a read error. V and J are TRBV10-3 and TRBJ1-2; 7 bases agree with TRBD1. Germline V gives CDR1 ENHRY, CDR2 SYGVKD. The CDR3 is made up of 12 amino acids. The CDR3 reads CAISDSGTVAAF. The CDR3, as DNA: TGTGCCATCAGTGATTCCGGGACAGTGGCGGCCTTC.

As concerns this clone: The sample contains more than one DNA sequence encoding this CDR3. The rearrangement joins TRBV11-2 to TRBJ2-1, with 8 bases aligning to TRBD1. Unmatched junction bases numbered 2, after V lost 1 base and J lost 3 bases. Germline V gene lookup returns CDR1 SGHAT and CDR2 FQNNGV. This CDR3 has 15 amino acids. The CDR3 DNA reads TGTGCCAGCAGCTTAGCGGGGACAGGCTACAATGAGCAGTTCTTC. It is translated as CASSLAGTGYNEQFF.

This clone was counted only a few times. The gene calls are TRBV11-3 and TRBJ2-1; 7 bases map to TRBD1. The junction had 2 bases not matched to a gene; V was cut back by 3 bases and J by 6 bases. The CDR3 totals 13 residues. CDR1 and CDR2 from the germline V gene are SGHNT and YENEEA. In DNA, the CDR3 is TGTGCCAGCAGCTTGGACAGGAGCAATGAGCAGTTCTTC. Translated: CASSLDRSNEQFF.

This clone was detected a few times. CDR3 nucleotides: TGTGCCAGCAGCCAAGTGGGGGGCCGGGAGACCCAGTACTTC. Translation: CASSQVGGRETQYF. V usage is TRBV14 and J usage is TRBJ2-5, with D perhaps TRBD1 or TRBD2 (6 bases each). Germline V gene sequence: CDR1 SGHDN, CDR2 FVKESK. Trimming removed 1 base at V and 5 bases at J, with 11 bases between. This CDR3 has 14 amino acids.